Detailed here is one TCR beta chain. This clonotype was detected only once. Its recognized antigen is unknown. No clone much larger than this one lies a single base away; base qualities are absent. Weak support is all one read offers. These data are taken from a study of vaccination and CD4 T cells after COVID-19 (dated 2022 in TCRdb). About the full investigation: The convalescent cohort comprised six males and four females, including two Hispanic individuals, seven Caucasians, two Asians and one multiracial person. Participants got two doses of the Pfizer-BioNTech BNT162b2 vaccine (n=8) or two doses of the Moderna mRNA-1273 vaccine (n=2). Post-COVID blood samples from convalescent patients were collected a median of roughly 100 days after diagnosis, with a range of 35 to 161 days. Post-vaccine blood samples were collected a median of about 72 days after the second vaccine dose, ranging from about 13 to 250 days. The cultures were stimulated with overlapping spike peptide pools from SARS-CoV-2 and from the common cold coronaviruses HCoV-NL63, HCoV-OC43 and HCoV-229E. Control cultures used a CEFX viral epitope pool as positive control, an HIV-1 Nef peptide pool as negative control, or no peptide. The spike-specific CD4+ TCR repertoire was compared before and after mRNA vaccination in nine to ten COVID-19 convalescent patients and a handful of infection-naive healthy vaccine recipients. Memory CD4+ T cell crossreactivity between SARS-CoV-2 and common cold coronavirus spike proteins was assessed at the TCR clonotype level in an earlier paper using these donors.

CDR1 and CDR2 are read off the germline V gene as SGHVS and FNYEAQ. Its CDR3 holds 18 amino acids, cysteine through phenylalanine. Just the 54-base CDR3 DNA is kept, in frame starting at base 1. V is cut by 3 bases and J by 4 bases, and the space between the germline ends is 24 bases. The library came from PCR. DNA from cultured CD4+ T cells underwent TCR sequencing with the Oncomine TCR Beta short-read assay at the Johns Hopkins FTIC core. The QIAamp micro DNA kit was used to extract genomic DNA from the cultured CD4+ T cells. The Oncomine TCR Beta libraries from cultured CD4+ T cells were pooled using unique dual indexes and then sequenced on an Illumina iSeq 100. In the original analysis: Non-productive sequences were removed, and CDR3s not starting with C, not ending with F or W, or shorter than 7 amino acids were discarded. The MANAFEST web application was used to identify antigen-specific clonotypes by comparing peptide-stimulated wells against reference wells and other culture wells. To be called positive, a clone needed an FDR below 0.05, an odds ratio above 5, and a productive frequency above 0.1% in at least two of three replicate wells. Cross-reactive clonotypes were defined as significantly expanded in both SARS-CoV-2 spike wells and at least one common cold coronavirus spike condition. Using R version 3.6.1, CDR3 homology was evaluated through Levenshtein distances (stringdist) along with unrooted phylogenetic trees (ape). The public reads were reprocessed in TCRdb via fastp at Q25 and MiXCR, keeping in-frame beta chains. Every entry covers one CDR3 protein and lists the most common genes and DNA from its rows. TCRdb's processing, not the authors' own work, is the source of the V and J calls. Across this sample there are more than 9,500 distinct CDR3 sequences, with 30% to 45% seen only once. Approximately 15% of the sample is in the top ten clones.

Broader findings and caveats from the paper: In convalescent patients, nearly all vaccine-specific clones (304 of 307) were found to be mono-reactive for SARS-CoV-2 spike rather than cross-reactive with common cold coronaviruses. The median count of SARS-CoV-2-reactive clonotypes went up from 20 to 25 after infection to 30 to 40 after vaccination, although the change was not significant. In convalescent patients, a median about 84% of post-vaccine SARS-CoV-2-reactive clones were detected only after vaccination, and vaccine-specific priming was suggested by this finding. Only a relatively small number of convalescent patients were included in the study, and early timepoints following natural infection were not analyzed.

This specimen's treatment or condition label, per the study, means: roughly 10-day PBMC culture with coronavirus spike peptide pools or control peptides (ViraFEST assay). CD4+ T cells from unexposed donors were collected before the COVID-19 pandemic (2011-2018). The ViraFEST assay was used in the study, in which antigen-specific T cells were expanded with peptide pools and expanded clonotypes were subsequently identified by TCR sequencing. Each well held millions of PBMCs cultured with approximately 10 ug/ml peptide pools in IMDM containing around 5% human AB serum and 7.5 to 10 IU/ml IL-2. On days 3 and 7, half of the culture medium was replaced with fresh IL-2-containing medium. CD4+ T cells were isolated after about nine days of culture through negative selection using the EasySep CD4+ T cell isolation kit. Unexposed donor CD4+ T cells were tested for reactivity to SARS-CoV-2 S and N and four common cold coronavirus spike pools, as cell number allowed. Ficoll-Paque Plus gradient centrifugation was used to isolate PBMCs from whole blood, and the isolated PBMCs were then either used fresh or cryopreserved at -140C. Each culture condition was generally run in triplicate wells. The leukapheresis product used for the unexposed donors was purchased from a commercial source.

Input material: CD4+ T cells from blood, cultured in vitro. This TCR was sampled from a human donor in good health. This chain joins TRBV7-6 to TRBJ2-5; no D segment can be confidently identified. The CDR3 reads as follows: CASSLGGPHVQTRETQYF. The DNA is TGTGCCAGCAGCTTGGGTGGACCCCATGTCCAGACCCGAGAGACCCAGTACTTC. Beyond the CDR3, the reference TRBV7-6 and TRBJ2-5 genes provide the residues; the full variable domain reads: GAGVSQSPRYKVTKRGQDVALRCDPISGHVSLYWYRQALGQGPEFLTYFNYEAQQDKSGLPNDRFSAERPEGSISTLTIQRTEQRDSAMYRCASSLGGPHVQTRETQYFGPGTRLLVL.